This TCR beta chain comes out of a study of blood T cell repertoires in COVID-19 (dated by TCRdb to the early 2020s). In terms of the full investigation: The collaborator samples originated in the United States, Italy and Spain and spanned the acute and convalescent phases of COVID-19. The samples were drawn from the first 160 participants of the ongoing ImmuneRACE study and from roughly 1,300 subjects provided by 6 global collaborators. The material from the prospective study consisted of cDNA or gDNA derived from T cells, B-cell-depleted T cells, or PBMCs. Where available, HLA class I and class II types were obtained from metadata supplied by the sample provider rather than from assay-based typing. The dataset comprised deeply sampled blood TCRbeta repertoires from subjects exposed to, actively infected with, or recovered from COVID-19. Sample metadata almost always included a de-identified subject ID, COVID-19 status, age in years and sex. The repertoires were released in a freely available public database intended as a resource for research on the immune response to SARS-CoV-2.

The CDR3 spans 11 residues, from the cysteine through the phenylalanine. The kept DNA is CDR3 alone, 33 bases in frame from the first base. CDR1 and CDR2 are drawn from the germline V gene: MNHEY, SVGEGT. Trimming costs V 4 bases and J 4 bases, and their ends lie 4 bases apart. General conclusions and limits of the study: The amount of clinical and demographic metadata varied by source and participant and was provided uncurated.

Regarding this clone: Its specific antigen is unknown. No qualities accompany the bases; no much larger clone lies one base away.

TCRbeta CDR3 regions were amplified from genomic DNA by means of the immunoSEQ Assay, a bias-controlled multiplex PCR. As for the authors' bioinformatics: The number of nucleated cells in each sample was estimated by amplification of reference gene primers within the assay. To quantify the absolute abundance of each unique TCRbeta CDR3 rearrangement, sequence reads were collapsed and filtered. Productive Simpson clonality was computed per sample as the square root of Simpson's diversity index over productive rearrangements. This is the immuneACCESS table as TCRdb keeps it, with only in-frame sequences that have V and J called. A part of the clones is gone; compared with another copy, unresolved V genes explain less than half, and the rest is unexplained. Clone size and V and J calls were adopted from that table, with D and trimming inferred from the DNA. This sample holds roughly 190,000 clones; roughly four fifths were observed only once. 12% of the sample belongs to the ten largest clones.

In the prospective study, participants were roughly 18 to 89 years old, resided in about 25 geographic areas of the United States, and were enrolled through a virtual design. In the prospective study, participants were assigned to cohorts based on the clinical history participants reported in a screening survey and a study questionnaire. ImmuneRACE Cohort 3 recovered participants were defined by two consecutive negative NP/OP PCR tests, healthcare professional clearance, or symptom resolution. Mobile phlebotomists in the prospective study collected whole blood, serum and a nasopharyngeal or oropharyngeal swab from every participant. Over a roughly two-month period, participants in the prospective study had the option of providing additional blood draws and questionnaires. Prospective study blood samples were shipped either frozen or at room temperature before DNA extraction.

The chain employs TRBV6-2 or TRBV6-3 and TRBJ1-1, with no confidently assigned D gene. The source is a man aged 40-55 years who had recovered from COVID-19. Sequenced material: PBMCs or T cells enriched from blood (not recorded which). The nucleotide sequence reads as follows: TGTGCCAGCAGTTCGTTCACTGAAGCTTTCTTT. Its product reads: CASSSFTEAFF.